These 29 T cell receptor beta chains were all obtained from the same sample, sequenced in a study of T cell repertoires in cytomegalovirus infection (dated 2019 in TCRdb). Sequencing took place on an Illumina HiSeq 1500. TCRdb passed the public sequencing reads through fastp at Q25 and MiXCR, retaining productive beta sequences. Merged by CDR3 protein, the rows form single entries marked with the most common genes and DNA. Present in this sample are fewer than 650,000 distinct CDR3 sequences, almost 40% of which were seen just once. The biggest ten clones account for over 45% of the sample. Interpreted using the paper, the treatment or condition label stands for: in vitro stimulation with specific CMV peptide epitopes to enrich CMV-specific T cells. Antigens for these TCRs are unknown. The sample here was cultured PBMCs, taken from culture after CMV antigen stimulation. The receptor set was obtained from a human donor in good health (CMV status not recorded). Some clones in this sample may be carry-over from other donors' samples.

This clonotype was seen ten or more times. The chain recombines TRBV7-2 with TRBJ2-4, with a possible D match to TRBD2 (6 bases). This CDR3 spans 16 amino acids. V was cut by 2 bases and J by 0 bases, with 11 bases left in between. The germline CDR1 and CDR2 sequences are SGHTA and FQGNSA. The CDR3 spells CASSLSGLIAKNIQYF. The CDR3 DNA sequence: TGTGCCAGCAGCTTAAGCGGGCTAATAGCCAAAAACATTCAGTACTTC.

The rearrangement uses TRBV4-1 and TRBJ1-4, with 8 bases lining up with TRBD1. V lost 1 base, J lost 14 bases, and 0 bases stayed unmatched. This CDR3 spans 11 amino acids. Germline assignment: CDR1 MGHRA and CDR2 YSYEKL. This CDR3 reads CASSQGDRLFF. CDR3 coding DNA: TGCGCCAGCAGCCAAGGGGACAGGCTGTTTTTT.

This clonotype was picked up a small number of times. This chain joins TRBV7-8 and TRBJ2-2, with D perhaps matching TRBD1 (5 bases). This CDR3 has 13 residues. In germline, CDR1 is SGHVS, CDR2 FQNEAQ. Trimming left V 4 bases short and J 4 bases short, with 7 bases between. The CDR3 region is CASSSTATGELFF. CDR3 DNA sequence: TGTGCCAGCAGCTCGACAGCCACCGGGGAGCTGTTTTTT. The whole variable domain, filled in from reference TRBV7-8 and TRBJ2-2, reads GAGVSQSPRYKVAKRGQDVALRCDPISGHVSLFWYQQALGQGPEFLTYFQNEAQLDKSGLPSDRFFAERPEGSVSTLKIQRTQQEDSAVYLCASSSTATGELFFGEGSRLTVL.

There are a few counts of this clonotype. The chain couples TRBV12-5 to TRBJ2-2, with 7 positions matching TRBD1. The junction had 6 bases not matched to a gene; V was cut back by 5 bases and J by 3 bases. Germline V gene sequence: CDR1 LGHNT, CDR2 FRNRAP. This CDR3 region has 15 residues. The CDR3 loop is CASGGDSYYTGELFF. CDR3 DNA: TGTGCTAGTGGTGGGGACAGCTATTACACCGGGGAGCTGTTTTTT.

V is TRBV7-9 and J is TRBJ1-3; D remains ambiguous. CDR1 and CDR2 from the germline V gene are SEHNR and FQNEAQ (reference sequence). V dropped 3 bases and J dropped 3 bases, with 6 bases sitting between them. CDR3 size: 13 residues. The CDR3 nucleotides are TGTGCCAGCAGCTTCCGGGATGGAAACACCATATATTTT. This sequence encodes CASSFRDGNTIYF.

The chain combines TRBV6-2 or TRBV6-3 with TRBJ1-5; D is uncertain. There are 14 residues in the CDR3. From germline, CDR1 is MNHEY and CDR2 SVGEGT. The germline V and J ends were trimmed by 8 bases and 3 bases, with 14 bases remaining between them. CDR3 coding DNA: TGTGCCAGCGCGAGAGAGCCGCTCAATCAGCCCCAGCATTTT. It specifies CASAREPLNQPQHF.

CDR3: CASSGPRDQPQHF. In DNA form, the CDR3 reads TGTGCCAGCAGTGGTCCCAGGGATCAGCCCCAGCATTTT. The genes are TRBV2 and TRBJ1-5, with D perhaps TRBD1 (5 bases). Trimming removed 4 bases from V and 5 bases from J, with 9 bases in between. This CDR3 is 13 amino acids long. CDR1 and CDR2 from the germline V gene are SNHLY and FYNNEI.

This clonotype was counted between two and nine times. The gene calls are TRBV12-3 or TRBV12-4 and TRBJ2-7; D possibly corresponds to TRBD2 (6 bases). Trimming stripped 3 bases from V and 3 bases from J, with 12 bases between. The CDR3 has 14 residues. The DNA for the CDR3 is TGTGCCAGCAGTTTGGGTTGGCGGGGCTACGAGCAGTACTTC. Its translation is CASSLGWRGYEQYF.

The rearrangement links TRBV12-3 or TRBV12-4 to TRBJ2-2, with 8 positions matching TRBD2. The CDR3 totals 13 residues. Trimming cost V 5 bases and J 8 bases; bases outside gene matches: 4. DNA of the CDR3: TGTGCCAGCAGTCCCGGGGGGGGGGGGGAGCTGTTTTTT. This codes for CASSPGGGGELFF.

V is TRBV7-2 and J is TRBJ2-1; 7 bases agree with TRBD1. Germline trimming cut 5 bases from V and 14 bases from J; bases unmatched to any gene: 12. In germline, CDR1 is SGHTA, CDR2 FQGNSA. The CDR3 loop spans 13 amino acids. The CDR3 sequence is CASSATGLGLEFF. The CDR3 bases are TGTGCCAGCAGCGCGACAGGGTTGGGTTTGGAGTTCTTC.

The chain recombines TRBV7-9 with TRBJ2-5, with D hard to call. Trimming pared 8 bases from V and 5 bases from J, leaving 9 bases between. Per the germline V gene, CDR1 is SEHNR and CDR2 is FQNEAQ (reference sequence). CDR3 length: 11 residues. The CDR3 DNA reads TGTGCCAGCCACCAGCTGGAGACCCAGTACTTC. Translating it yields CASHQLETQYF.

The chain recombines TRBV14 with TRBJ1-6; the D is unclear. Germline CDR1 reads SGHDN; CDR2 reads FVKESK. The germline V and J ends were trimmed by 3 bases and 8 bases, with 20 bases remaining between them. This CDR3 has 17 residues. The CDR3 DNA sequence: TGTGCCAGCAGCCAGTCGGCCCGCCGGGTGTATTATTCACCCCTCCACTTT. It specifies CASSQSARRVYYSPLHF.

The chain recombines TRBV27 with TRBJ1-1; D is undetermined. The CDR3 has 13 amino acids. Germline-derived CDR1 and CDR2 are MNHEY and SMNVEV (reference sequence). V was cut by 7 bases and J by 1 base, with 10 bases left in between. The CDR3 nucleotides are TGTGCCAGCAAGATAACACAGAACACTGAAGCTTTCTTT. Translation: CASKITQNTEAFF.

The rearrangement joins TRBV24-1 to TRBJ1-1; D remains unclear. From germline, CDR1 is KGHDR and CDR2 SFDVKD. V lost 5 bases to trimming and J lost 6 bases, with 9 bases between them. The CDR3 contains 12 residues. CDR3 DNA: TGTGCCACCAGTGGTCCAGGCGCTGAAGCTTTCTTT. This translates into CATSGPGAEAFF.

This sequence joins TRBV7-2 and TRBJ2-1, with D unclear. Germline V gene data show CDR1 as SGHTA and CDR2 as FQGNSA. Trimming cost V 5 bases and J 7 bases, with 12 bases left between them. The CDR3 totals 13 residues. The CDR3 DNA sequence: TGTGCCAGCAGCATATCACTGGGGAATGAGCAGTTCTTC. It yields the protein CASSISLGNEQFF.

This chain links TRBV7-6 with TRBJ2-7; D is unclear. Trimming took 8 bases from V and 5 from J, leaving 4 bases between them. This CDR3 comprises 9 residues. Germline CDR1 is SGHVS and CDR2 is FNYEAQ. CDR3 in amino acids: CASGNEQYF. In DNA form, the CDR3 reads TGTGCCAGCGGCAACGAGCAGTACTTC. The whole variable domain, remainder taken from reference TRBV7-6 and TRBJ2-7, is GAGVSQSPRYKVTKRGQDVALRCDPISGHVSLYWYRQALGQGPEFLTYFNYEAQQDKSGLPNDRFSAERPEGSISTLTIQRTEQRDSAMYRCASGNEQYFGPGTRLTVT.

The J gene is TRBJ1-4, the V gene TRBV28, with 9 bases fitting TRBD1. This CDR3 contains 20 residues. CDR1 MDHEN and CDR2 SYDVKM come from the germline V gene. Trimming cost V 6 bases and J 8 bases; bases outside gene matches: 25. The CDR3 nucleotides are TGTGCCAGCAGCAACCCGGGACAGGGTAGTTTTTTCACACACCCAGAAAAACTGTTTTTT. Amino acid sequence: CASSNPGQGSFFTHPEKLFF.

This clonotype was seen many times. The chain combines TRBV7-8 with TRBJ1-6; a possible D gene is TRBD1 (5 bases). The germline V and J ends were trimmed by 5 bases and 0 bases, with 20 bases remaining between them. The V gene's germline CDR1 is SGHVS and CDR2 FQNEAQ. This CDR3 is built from 19 residues. The CDR3 DNA sequence: TGTGCCAGCAGCCCGACTCGCGGGGGGTTCCGCTCCTATAATTCACCCCTCCACTTT. This sequence encodes CASSPTRGGFRSYNSPLHF. Filled out from reference TRBV7-8 and TRBJ1-6, the complete variable domain reads GAGVSQSPRYKVAKRGQDVALRCDPISGHVSLFWYQQALGQGPEFLTYFQNEAQLDKSGLPSDRFFAERPEGSVSTLKIQRTQQEDSAVYLCASSPTRGGFRSYNSPLHFGNGTRLTVT.

This rearrangement joins TRBV6-1 to TRBJ2-7; maybe TRBD2 (5 bases). Trimming removed 10 bases at V and 0 bases at J, with 13 bases between. Germline V gene data show CDR1 as MNHNS and CDR2 as SASEGT. The CDR3 covers 13 residues. CDR3 sequence (DNA): TGTGCCATCTCGTGGGAGAGCTCCTACGAGCAGTACTTC. Protein sequence: CAISWESSYEQYF.

Concerning this clonotype: One base away lies a much larger clone, so this may be a sequencing read error. The chain combines TRBV12-3 or TRBV12-4 with TRBJ2-3, with D uncertain. CDR3 length: 13 amino acids. Between the trimmed V and J ends, which lost 1 base and 5 bases, there was a span of 7 bases. The CDR3: CASSLGGQDTQYF. DNA of the CDR3: TGTGCCAGCAGTTTAGGGGGTCAAGATACGCAGTATTTT.

A remark on this clonotype: This may arise from a read error, as a much more abundant clone is one base away. The rearrangement joins TRBV7-2 to TRBJ2-7; 15 nucleotides line up with TRBD2. Germline V gene data show CDR1 as SGHTA and CDR2 as FQGNSA. The junction had 8 bases not matched to a gene; V was cut back by 4 bases and J by 1 base. The CDR3 contains 18 residues. The CDR3 bases are TGTGCCAGCAGCTCCTGGACTAGCGGGAGGGCCAGATCCTACGAGCAGTACTTC. Translating gives CASSSWTSGRARSYEQYF.

V and J are TRBV24-1 and TRBJ1-5; weak D call: TRBD1 (5 bases). Germline V gives CDR1 KGHDR, CDR2 SFDVKD. This CDR3 spans 13 amino acids. V was pared by 9 bases and J by 4 bases, with 12 bases between. The CDR3 DNA follows: TGTGCCACCCAGGGAGCAATGAATCAGCCCCAGCATTTT. It translates to CATQGAMNQPQHF.

The rearrangement links TRBV15 to TRBJ2-5, with 8 bases that match TRBD1. V lost 1 base and J lost 0; bases outside the gene matches: 13. The germline CDR1 and CDR2 sequences are LNHNV and YYDKDF (reference sequence). The length of the CDR3 is 19 residues. CDR3 protein: CATSRGPRGLAGNQETQYF. The CDR3 DNA reads as TGTGCCACCAGCAGAGGCCCCAGGGGGCTAGCTGGGAACCAAGAGACCCAGTACTTC.

This clonotype was found a few times. In nucleotides, the CDR3 is TGCGCCAGCAGCCAAGAAAGTAGGGGCTTTGGTTCACCCCTCCACTTT. Translated, it gives CASSQESRGFGSPLHF. The chain combines TRBV4-1 with TRBJ1-6; D is perhaps TRBD1 (5 bases). The CDR3 has 16 residues. The V and J ends lost 0 bases and 9 bases respectively, with 15 bases between them. CDR1 is MGHRA, CDR2 YSYEKL, per germline.

This clonotype was counted between two and nine times. The V and J genes are TRBV7-6 and TRBJ2-1; 10 nucleotides line up with TRBD2. The CDR3 runs to 13 residues. CDR1 is SGHVS and CDR2 is FNYEAQ in the germline V gene. V lost 10 bases to trimming and J lost 4 bases; unmatched junction nucleotides: 4. In DNA form, the CDR3 reads TGTGCCACTACTAGCGGGGATTACAATGAGCAGTTCTTC. Its protein product is CATTSGDYNEQFF. Based on the CDR3 plus reference TRBV7-6 and TRBJ2-1, the full variable domain is GAGVSQSPRYKVTKRGQDVALRCDPISGHVSLYWYRQALGQGPEFLTYFNYEAQQDKSGLPNDRFSAERPEGSISTLTIQRTEQRDSAMYRCATTSGDYNEQFFGPGTRLTVL.

The genes are TRBV4-1 and TRBJ1-2; no reliable D call. Looked up from germline, CDR1 is MGHRA and CDR2 is YSYEKL. Trimming stripped 3 bases from V and 3 bases from J, with 11 bases between. CDR3 length: 14 amino acids. As DNA, the CDR3 is TGCGCCAGCAGCCAGGCCAGAAGAGACTATGGCTACACCTTC. This encodes CASSQARRDYGYTF.

The J gene is TRBJ1-6, the V gene TRBV6-5; 7 bases are shared with TRBD1. V shed 6 bases and J 7 bases; nucleotides not matched to a gene: 3. CDR1 and CDR2 (germline): MNHEY, SVGAGI. This CDR3 has 13 residues. The CDR3 DNA sequence: TGTGCCAGCAGGAGGGGGCTGAATTCACCCCTCCACTTT. Protein sequence: CASRRGLNSPLHF.

The chain combines TRBV11-2 with TRBJ2-1, with 8 bases that match TRBD1. The junction had 12 bases not matched to a gene; V was cut back by 7 bases and J by 10 bases. CDR3 size: 14 residues. The germline V gene encodes CDR1 SGHAT and CDR2 FQNNGV. The CDR3 DNA is TGTGCCAGCAAAGGGACAGGACCGATTCCGGAGCAGTTCTTC. It codes for CASKGTGPIPEQFF.

J is TRBJ2-7 and V is TRBV20-1, with TRBD1 matching over 8 bases. CDR1 and CDR2 (germline): DFQATT, SNEGSKA (reference sequence). The CDR3 extends over 16 amino acids. V was pared by 6 bases and J by 0 bases, with 13 bases of the junction left unmatched. CDR3 residues: CSAKDRVGSFSYEQYF. DNA for the CDR3: TGCAGTGCAAAGGACAGGGTCGGATCATTCTCCTACGAGCAGTACTTC.